This TCR beta chain is drawn from a study of blood T cell repertoires in COVID-19. Study details: The United States, Italy and Spain were the sources of the acute and convalescent COVID-19 samples. T cells, B-cell-depleted T cells, or PBMCs supplied cDNA or gDNA.

Germline trimming cut 3 bases from V and 3 bases from J; bases unmatched to any gene: 4. There are 14 residues in the CDR3. Germline CDR1 reads LNHDA; CDR2 reads SQIVND (reference sequence). Authors' analysis steps: Amplifying reference gene primers gave estimates of nucleated cell counts. Produced via immunoSEQ multiplex PCR; TCRdb's table is partial and in-frame only. The V and J calls and clone size come from that table; D and trimming were worked out from the DNA. The sample records about 260,000 clones, 84% being singletons. The source is a woman in her thirties or forties who had recovered from COVID-19. The V and J genes are TRBV19 and TRBJ2-7, with 8 bases lining up with TRBD1. Sequenced: peripheral blood. The CDR3 DNA reads TGTGCCAGTAGTATTCCCGGGACAGGCTACGAGCAGTACTTC. It codes for CASSIPGTGYEQYF.